This passage covers 24 T cell receptor beta chains from one sample sequenced in a study of Ad26.COV2.S vaccination and SARS-CoV-2 variants. The assay was immunoSEQ multiplex PCR, and TCRdb's table has in-frame clones only and misses some. The data contain about 680,000 clones, more than 80% of them seen just once; the ten biggest clones take up approximately 1.5%. The treatment denotes: some 19 received Ad26.COV2.S at low or high dose, single or two shots; about 5 received placebo; per-sample allocation not given. The study sampled participants on day 63 after the first vaccine or placebo injection. The input for sequencing was peripheral blood, taken in a trial of Ad26.COV2.S vaccine versus placebo. The origin of the receptors is a person between 18 and 65 years old who received the Ad26.COV2.S COVID-19 vaccine or a placebo.

The rearrangement uses TRBV6-6 and TRBJ1-2; TRBD1 matches at 7 bases. This CDR3 is built from 15 residues. From germline, CDR1 is MNHNY and CDR2 SVGAGI (reference sequence). The V segment lost 7 bases and the J segment 1 base; nucleotides outside the gene matches: 9. The chain's CDR3 is CASNAQGMDNYGYTF. Written as DNA, the CDR3 is TGTGCCAGCAACGCACAGGGGATGGATAACTATGGCTACACCTTC.

J is TRBJ2-5 and V is TRBV7-9; 11 nucleotides align to TRBD2. CDR3 length: 16 residues. CDR1 is SEHNR and CDR2 is FQNEAQ in the germline V gene (reference sequence). The V and J ends lost 3 bases and 5 bases, in that order; junction bases with no gene match: 8. CDR3 nucleotide sequence: TGTGCCAGCAGCTTCGTAGCGGGGGGGCCTCAGGAGACCCAGTACTTC. Amino acids: CASSFVAGGPQETQYF.

J is TRBJ2-4 and V is TRBV27; D may be TRBD1 or TRBD2 (7 bases each). Trimming cost V 5 bases and J 6 bases, with 17 bases left between them. This CDR3 contains 15 residues. From germline, CDR1 is MNHEY and CDR2 SMNVEV (reference sequence). The CDR3 nucleotides read TGTGCCAGCAGTCCTTTCGACAGGGAGGGAAACATTCAGTACTTC. It specifies CASSPFDREGNIQYF.

J is TRBJ2-2 and V is TRBV7-8; D uncertain. Germline V gene data show CDR1 as SGHVS and CDR2 as FQNEAQ. The CDR3 has 22 residues. V was pared by 2 bases and J by 0 bases, with 28 bases between. Here the CDR3 reads CASSLFLRHSRQYSANTGELFF. CDR3 DNA: TGTGCCAGCAGCTTATTTCTGCGGCACTCCAGGCAATACTCCGCGAACACCGGGGAGCTGTTTTTT.

The V gene is TRBV5-8, the J gene TRBJ2-3, with TRBD1 identical over 7 bases. Germline V CDR1 and CDR2: SGHTS, YDEGEE. The CDR3 is made up of 17 amino acids. V gave up 3 bases and J gave up 1 base; unmatched junction bases: 11. The CDR3 loop is CASSSTPTGSGTDTQYF. CDR3 DNA sequence: TGTGCCAGCAGCTCTACCCCGACAGGGAGTGGCACAGATACGCAGTATTTT.

The chain recombines TRBV9 with TRBJ2-7; perhaps TRBD1 as D (5 bases). Germline assignment: CDR1 SGDLS and CDR2 YYNGEE. The CDR3 runs to 13 residues. V lost 1 base and J 5 bases, leaving 10 bases between the germline ends. The CDR3 coding sequence is TGTGCCAGCAGCGTACCAGGGAAGGACGAGCAGTACTTC. Its translation is CASSVPGKDEQYF.

V gene TRBV14 combines with J gene TRBJ2-7; 8 positions match TRBD1. There are 14 residues in the CDR3. V was clipped by 4 bases and J by 5 bases; unmatched bases: 7. Per the germline V gene, CDR1 is SGHDN and CDR2 is FVKESK. CDR3 residues: CASSPGQGWDEQYF. DNA for the CDR3: TGTGCCAGCAGCCCCGGACAGGGATGGGACGAGCAGTACTTC.

The rearrangement links TRBV5-1 to TRBJ2-1; D perhaps matches TRBD2 (6 bases). Germline values: CDR1 SGHRS, CDR2 YFSETQ. The length of the CDR3 is 15 residues. V shed 0 bases and J shed 5 bases, with 12 bases lying between them. For the CDR3, the DNA is TGCGCCAGCAGCTTGGACGGGCGGGGTCACAATGAGCAGTTCTTC. As protein: CASSLDGRGHNEQFF.

J is TRBJ2-6 and V is TRBV10-3, with D possibly matching TRBD2 (5 bases). Germline CDR1 and CDR2: ENHRY and SYGVKD. V was cut by 0 bases and J by 2 bases, with 8 bases left in between. The CDR3 length is 16 residues. The CDR3 DNA follows: TGTGCCATCAGTGAGTCGGAGGCTCCTGGGGCCAACGTCCTGACTTTC. Its protein is CAISESEAPGANVLTF.

The chain has TRBV6-5 and TRBJ2-7, with 9 positions matching TRBD1. CDR3 length: 15 amino acids. CDR1 and CDR2 from the germline V gene are MNHEY and SVGAGI. Trimming removed 0 bases from V and 4 bases from J; junction bases left unmatched: 4. The CDR3, as DNA: TGTGCCAGCAGTTACTCCTGGACAGGGGATTACGAGCAGTACTTC. Translated, it gives CASSYSWTGDYEQYF.

The chain recombines TRBV27 with TRBJ2-7, with TRBD1 identical over 7 bases. Losses at the gene ends were 2 bases for V and 2 bases for J; bases not matched to a gene: 6. Germline V gene sequence: CDR1 MNHEY, CDR2 SMNVEV (reference sequence). The CDR3 has 15 amino acids. As DNA, the CDR3 is TGTGCCAGCAGTTTAGCAGGGGGTGGTCCCTACGAGCAGTACTTC. It yields the protein CASSLAGGGPYEQYF.

V gene TRBV3-1 (or the pseudogene TRBV3-2) combines with J gene TRBJ2-7, with no clear D. The germline V gene encodes CDR1 LGHDT and CDR2 YNNKEL (reference sequence). V dropped 4 bases and J dropped 1 base, with 14 bases sitting between them. The length of the CDR3 is 15 residues. The CDR3 sequence: CASSLADAPSYEQYF. DNA for the CDR3: TGTGCCAGCAGCCTTGCGGATGCCCCATCCTACGAGCAGTACTTC.

This clone is a singleton in its sample. The CDR3 coding sequence is TGTGCCACCGTGGGACAGATATATTCACCCCTCCACTTT. Protein sequence: CATVGQIYSPLHF. V is TRBV10-3 and J is TRBJ1-6; 7 bases line up with TRBD1. Germline V gene lookup returns CDR1 ENHRY and CDR2 SYGVKD. The CDR3 is 13 residues long. With V trimmed by 10 bases and J by 8 bases, 8 bases remained unmatched.

The chain couples TRBV7-9 to TRBJ2-1, with 11 bases aligning to TRBD2. The V gene's germline CDR1 is SEHNR and CDR2 FQNEAQ (reference sequence). The CDR3 extends over 17 amino acids. V trimming: 3 bases; J trimming: 7 bases; junction bases outside the gene matches: 11. CDR3 protein: CASSFWVGTSGRNEQFF. CDR3 bases: TGTGCCAGCAGCTTTTGGGTTGGGACTAGCGGCAGAAATGAGCAGTTCTTC.

The V and J genes are TRBV7-2 and TRBJ2-3, with D perhaps TRBD1 (6 bases). Germline CDR1 SGHTA, CDR2 FQGNSA. Deletions cut 3 bases from V and 5 bases from J, with 18 bases between. The CDR3 is 16 residues long. In nucleotides, the CDR3 is TGTGCCAGCAGCTTCCTGCTTGGGGGCCATAAAGATACGCAGTATTTT. Translating it yields CASSFLLGGHKDTQYF. The entire variable domain, with the rest obtained from reference TRBV7-2 and TRBJ2-3, is as follows: GAGVSQSPSNKVTEKGKDVELRCDPISGHTALYWYRQSLGQGLEFLIYFQGNSAPDKSGLPSDRFSAERTGGSVSTLTIQRTQQEDSAVYLCASSFLLGGHKDTQYFGPGTRLTVL.

The CDR3 region is CASSLEGGVNTEAFF. The DNA of the CDR3 is TGCGCCAGCAGCTTGGAGGGGGGTGTGAACACTGAAGCTTTCTTT. This rearrangement joins TRBV5-1 to TRBJ1-1; D is possibly TRBD1 (6 bases). This CDR3 has 15 amino acids. The V and J ends lost 0 bases and 0 bases respectively, with 9 bases between them. CDR1 and CDR2 from the germline V gene are SGHRS and YFSETQ.

This clone is a singleton in its sample. As DNA, the CDR3 is TGTGCCAGCAGCTCCACCGGGACAGGGGATCGTCCCCAGTTCTTC. The encoded protein is CASSSTGTGDRPQFF. The V call is TRBV13, the J call TRBJ2-1; the match to TRBD1 covers 10 bases. The CDR3 sequence is 15 residues long. Germline CDR1 and CDR2: PRHDT and FYEKMQ (reference sequence). Unmatched junction bases numbered 13, after V lost 4 bases and J lost 13 bases.

CDR3 nucleotide sequence: TGTGCCAGCAGATCTAGTGCAGATACGCAGTATTTT. Translating it yields CASRSSADTQYF. The V call is TRBV6-5, the J call TRBJ2-3; D gene uncertain. The V gene's germline CDR1 is MNHEY and CDR2 SVGAGI. V lost 6 bases and J 4 bases, leaving 8 bases between the germline ends. This CDR3 is built from 12 residues.

V usage is TRBV30 and J usage is TRBJ1-2, with D maybe TRBD1 (6 bases). This CDR3 comprises 13 residues. Germline V lookup: CDR1 GTSNPN, CDR2 SVGIG (reference sequence). Deletions cut 0 bases from V and 4 bases from J, with 9 bases between. This chain's CDR3 is CAWSVQDSYGYTF. The CDR3 region has the DNA TGTGCCTGGAGTGTACAGGACAGCTATGGCTACACCTTC.

The rearrangement links TRBV4-2 to TRBJ1-1; tentatively, D is TRBD1 (5 bases). The germline V gene encodes CDR1 LGHNA and CDR2 YNFKEQ. CDR3 length equals 15 residues. Trimming left V 1 base short and J 3 bases short, with 12 bases between. CDR3 DNA: TGTGCCAGCAGCCAAGTGAACACAGGTCACACTGAAGCTTTCTTT. Protein sequence: CASSQVNTGHTEAFF.

The chain recombines TRBV24-1 with TRBJ2-5, with unresolved D. CDR1 KGHDR and CDR2 SFDVKD come from the germline V gene. CDR3 length equals 15 residues. Trimming pared 3 bases from V and 1 base from J, leaving 11 bases between. The CDR3 region has the DNA TGTGCCACCAGTGATGGTACACTTACCCAAGAGACCCAGTACTTC. Its protein is CATSDGTLTQETQYF.

This clone came up once. This chain connects TRBV18 to TRBJ2-5, with a weak D call TRBD2 (6 bases). Per the germline V gene, CDR1 is KGHSH and CDR2 is LQKENI. With 5 bases removed from V and 4 bases from J, the gap between germline ends came to 14 bases. This CDR3 contains 14 residues. The CDR3 spells CASSGAAGSETQYF. The CDR3 nucleotides read TGTGCCAGCTCAGGGGCGGCGGGATCAGAGACCCAGTACTTC.

This clone came up once. The rearrangement links TRBV19 to TRBJ2-6, with D possibly matching TRBD1 (5 bases). CDR3 length: 14 residues. Deletions cut 6 bases from V and 3 bases from J, with 9 bases between. Germline V gene lookup returns CDR1 LNHDA and CDR2 SQIVND (reference sequence). CDR3 in DNA: TGTGCCAGTAGGAAGGGGTTTGGGGCCAACGTCCTGACTTTC. Residues: CASRKGFGANVLTF.

The gene calls are TRBV11-3 and TRBJ2-3; the D gene is possibly TRBD2 (6 bases). V was trimmed by 4 bases and J by 0 bases, leaving 11 bases between them. The CDR3 length is 15 residues. The germline V gene encodes CDR1 SGHNT and CDR2 YENEEA. CDR3 region: CASSSGTSSTDTQYF. The CDR3 bases are TGTGCCAGCAGCTCGGGGACTTCTAGCACAGATACGCAGTATTTT.